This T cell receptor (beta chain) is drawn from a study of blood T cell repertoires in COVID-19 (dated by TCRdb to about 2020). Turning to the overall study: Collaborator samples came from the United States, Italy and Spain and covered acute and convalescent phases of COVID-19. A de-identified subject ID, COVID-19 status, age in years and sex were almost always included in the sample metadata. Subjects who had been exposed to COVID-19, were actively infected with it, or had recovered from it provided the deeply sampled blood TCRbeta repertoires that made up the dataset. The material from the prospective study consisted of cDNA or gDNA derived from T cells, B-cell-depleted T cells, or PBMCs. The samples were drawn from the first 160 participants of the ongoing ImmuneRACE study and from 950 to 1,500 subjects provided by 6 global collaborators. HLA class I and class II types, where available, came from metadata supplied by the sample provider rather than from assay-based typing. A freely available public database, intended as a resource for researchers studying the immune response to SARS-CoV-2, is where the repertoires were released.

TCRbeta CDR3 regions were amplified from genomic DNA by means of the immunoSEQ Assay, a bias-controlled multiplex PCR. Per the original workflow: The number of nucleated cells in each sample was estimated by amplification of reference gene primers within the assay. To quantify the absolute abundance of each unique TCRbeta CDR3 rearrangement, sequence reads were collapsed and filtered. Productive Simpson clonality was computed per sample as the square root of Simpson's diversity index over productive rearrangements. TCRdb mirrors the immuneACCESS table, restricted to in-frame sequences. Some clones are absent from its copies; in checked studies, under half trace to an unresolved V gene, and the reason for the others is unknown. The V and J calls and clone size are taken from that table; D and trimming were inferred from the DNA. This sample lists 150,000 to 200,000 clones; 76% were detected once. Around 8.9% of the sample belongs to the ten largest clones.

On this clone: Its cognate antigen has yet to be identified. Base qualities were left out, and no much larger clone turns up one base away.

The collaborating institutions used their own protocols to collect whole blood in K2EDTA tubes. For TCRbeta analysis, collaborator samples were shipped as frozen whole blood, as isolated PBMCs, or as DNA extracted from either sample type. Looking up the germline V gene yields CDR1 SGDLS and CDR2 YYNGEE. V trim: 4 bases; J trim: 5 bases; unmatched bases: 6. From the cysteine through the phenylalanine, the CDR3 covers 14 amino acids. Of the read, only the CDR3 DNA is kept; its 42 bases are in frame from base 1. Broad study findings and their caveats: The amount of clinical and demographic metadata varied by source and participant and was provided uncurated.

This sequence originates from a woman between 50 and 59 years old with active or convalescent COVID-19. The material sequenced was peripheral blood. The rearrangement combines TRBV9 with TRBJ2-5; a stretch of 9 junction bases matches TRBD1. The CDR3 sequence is CASSKGQGAETQYF. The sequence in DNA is TGTGCCAGCAGCAAGGGACAGGGTGCGGAGACCCAGTACTTC. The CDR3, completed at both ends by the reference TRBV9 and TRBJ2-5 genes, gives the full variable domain DSGVTQTPKHLITATGQRVTLRCSPRSGDLSVYWYQQSLDQGLQFLIQYYNGEERAKGNILERFSAQQFPDLHSELNLSSLELGDSALYFCASSKGQGAETQYFGPGTRLLVL.